This paragraph covers one T cell receptor beta chain sequence. TCRdb keeps only in-frame clones here, not all; method: immunoSEQ multiplex PCR. Of more than 20,000 clones in the sample, about 90% were seen once. Germline CDR1 SGHRS, CDR2 YFSETQ. Trimming removed 2 bases at V and 7 bases at J, with 13 bases between. CDR3 length: 14 residues. The data are from a study of OX40 agonist ivuxolimab in advanced cancers. The chain couples TRBV5-1 to TRBJ2-1; TRBD2 is a possible D gene (6 bases). The sequences come from CD4+ or CD8+ T cells sorted from blood, collected in a trial of the OX40 agonist ivuxolimab. This clonotype originated in an adult with an advanced solid tumor such as melanoma, head and neck, liver or kidney cancer. The CDR3 is CASSLFGSGNEQFF. In nucleotides, the CDR3 is TGCGCCAGCAGCTTATTCGGGAGCGGTAATGAGCAGTTCTTC.